This passage covers 12 T cell receptor beta chains from one sample sequenced in a study of blood T cell repertoires in COVID-19. Generated by immunoSEQ multiplex PCR, the TCRdb table keeps only in-frame clones and is missing some. The sample contains approximately 300,000 clones, approximately 90% of which appear only once. Sequenced sample: peripheral blood. Every receptor here comes from a young woman with COVID-19, enrolled during active disease.

This clone was detected only once. The V and J genes are TRBV7-2 and TRBJ1-3; D gene uncertain. There are 14 residues in the CDR3. CDR1 SGHTA and CDR2 FQGNSA come from the germline V gene. Trimming shortened V by 2 bases and J by 7 bases, and 12 bases separated the two germline ends. The DNA for the CDR3 is TGTGCCAGCAGCTTAACTGGAGGGATTAACACCATATATTTT. It specifies CASSLTGGINTIYF.

The V and J genes are TRBV28 and TRBJ2-5; D perhaps matches TRBD1 (6 bases). The CDR3 extends over 16 amino acids. The V end was cut by 5 bases, the J end by 1 base, with 17 bases between. CDR1 and CDR2 from the germline V gene are MDHEN and SYDVKM. CDR3: CASSPQGLGPQETQYF. The DNA of the CDR3 is TGTGCCAGCAGTCCCCAGGGGTTGGGGCCCCAAGAGACCCAGTACTTC.

The chain links TRBV13 to TRBJ2-7, with TRBD2 matching over 10 bases. V shed 3 bases, J shed 0 bases, and the junction held 5 bases outside the gene matches. CDR1 is PRHDT, CDR2 FYEKMQ, per germline (reference sequence). The CDR3 runs to 16 residues. The CDR3 DNA sequence: TGTGCCAGCAGCTTGTGGACTAGCGGCCTCTCCTACGAGCAGTACTTC. Protein: CASSLWTSGLSYEQYF.

V gene TRBV7-6 combines with J gene TRBJ2-5; maybe TRBD1 (6 bases). The ends were cut back, 5 bases at V and 7 bases at J, with 14 bases in the middle. Germline V gene lookup returns CDR1 SGHVS and CDR2 FNYEAQ. CDR3 length equals 13 residues. CDR3 coding DNA: TGTGCCAGCAGCCCAGAGGGGGTTGGGACCCAGTACTTC. Translated: CASSPEGVGTQYF.

V usage is TRBV6-5 and J usage is TRBJ1-1; perhaps TRBD1 as D (6 bases). Germline lookup yields CDR1 MNHEY and CDR2 SVGAGI. V lost 4 bases, J lost 2 bases, and 8 bases lay in between. This CDR3 region has 13 residues. The CDR3: CASSWGQNTEAFF. The CDR3 DNA reads as TGTGCCAGCAGTTGGGGACAAAACACTGAAGCTTTCTTT.

V and J are TRBV24-1 and TRBJ2-6, with D maybe TRBD1 (6 bases). Germline V lookup: CDR1 KGHDR, CDR2 SFDVKD. The germline V and J ends were trimmed by 6 bases and 3 bases, with 11 bases remaining between them. This CDR3 has 15 residues. CDR3 nucleotide sequence: TGTGCCACCAGTCCAAACAGGGTTGGGGCCAACGTCCTGACTTTC. It encodes CATSPNRVGANVLTF.

J is TRBJ2-7 and V is TRBV5-1; TRBD1 aligns across 9 bases. The V and J ends lost 2 bases and 2 bases, in that order; junction bases with no gene match: 11. Germline lookup yields CDR1 SGHRS and CDR2 YFSETQ. There are 17 residues in the CDR3. The CDR3 sequence is CASSFLESTGGAYEQYF. DNA of the CDR3: TGCGCCAGCAGCTTCCTTGAATCGACAGGGGGTGCCTACGAGCAGTACTTC. The full variable domain, rest sourced from reference TRBV5-1 and TRBJ2-7, is KAGVTQTPRYLIKTRGQQVTLSCSPISGHRSVSWYQQTPGQGLQFLFEYFSETQRNKGNFPGRFSGRQFSNSRSEMNVSTLELGDSALYLCASSFLESTGGAYEQYFGPGTRLTVT.

V usage is TRBV14 and J usage is TRBJ1-1; D unresolved. Deletions cut 4 bases from V and 0 bases from J, with 15 bases between. Germline V gene lookup returns CDR1 SGHDN and CDR2 FVKESK. The CDR3 contains 16 residues. CDR3 coding DNA: TGTGCCAGCAGCCCCCCATCCGGAGTCATGAACACTGAAGCTTTCTTT. Encoded protein: CASSPPSGVMNTEAFF.

As to this clone: Sequence at one end of the junction differs from germline and may be a read error. The chain is built from TRBV6-6 and TRBJ1-1, with TRBD1 identical over 7 bases. The CDR3 totals 15 residues. CDR1 is MNHNY, CDR2 SVGAGI, per germline (reference sequence). The CDR3 loop reads CASSNSDRWDTEAFF. For the CDR3, the DNA is TGTGCCAGCAGTAACTCGGACAGGTGGGACACTGAAGCTTTCTTT.

The V and J genes are TRBV7-8 and TRBJ2-5, with 8 bases matching TRBD1. Trimming cost V 6 bases and J 5 bases; bases outside gene matches: 11. Germline-derived CDR1 and CDR2 are SGHVS and FQNEAQ. This CDR3 region has 15 residues. The CDR3 DNA reads as TGTGCCAGCAGGCCGGACAGGGCGGACCTCGAGACCCAGTACTTC. This codes for CASRPDRADLETQYF.

The CDR3 DNA follows: TGCGCCAGCAGCTCTGTCCGGGACAGCTCCTACGAGCAGTACTTC. It is translated as CASSSVRDSSYEQYF. The genes are TRBV5-1 and TRBJ2-7; the match to TRBD1 covers 7 bases. Germline CDR1 is SGHRS and CDR2 is YFSETQ. V lost 3 bases and J lost 0; bases outside the gene matches: 6. This CDR3 region has 15 residues.

This chain connects TRBV6-2 or TRBV6-3 to TRBJ1-5; 8 nucleotides align to TRBD1. The CDR3 runs 13 residues. The V gene's germline CDR1 is MNHEY and CDR2 SVGEGT. Losses at the gene ends were 7 bases for V and 6 bases for J; bases not matched to a gene: 5. The CDR3 loop is CASTPDRGQPQHF. CDR3 nucleotide sequence: TGTGCCAGCACCCCCGACAGGGGTCAGCCCCAGCATTTT.